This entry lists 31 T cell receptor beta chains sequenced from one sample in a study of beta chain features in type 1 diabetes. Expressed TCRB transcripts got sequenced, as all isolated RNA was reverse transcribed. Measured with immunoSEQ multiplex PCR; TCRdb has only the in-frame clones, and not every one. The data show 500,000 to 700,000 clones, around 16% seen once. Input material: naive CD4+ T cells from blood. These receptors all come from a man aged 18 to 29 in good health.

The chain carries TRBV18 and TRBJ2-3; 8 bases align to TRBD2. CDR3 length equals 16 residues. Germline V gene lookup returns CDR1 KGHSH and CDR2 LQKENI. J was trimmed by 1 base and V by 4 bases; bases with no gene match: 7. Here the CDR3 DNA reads TGTGCCAGCTCACTCGGGAGGGGCCGGGGCACAGATACGCAGTATTTT. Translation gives CASSLGRGRGTDTQYF.

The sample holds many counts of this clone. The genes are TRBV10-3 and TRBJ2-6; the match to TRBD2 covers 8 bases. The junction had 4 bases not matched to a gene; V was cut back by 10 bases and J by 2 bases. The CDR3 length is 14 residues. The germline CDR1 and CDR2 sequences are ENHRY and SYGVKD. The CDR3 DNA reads TGTGCCACCTCAGCGGGAGCTGGGGCCAACGTCCTGACTTTC. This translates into CATSAGAGANVLTF.

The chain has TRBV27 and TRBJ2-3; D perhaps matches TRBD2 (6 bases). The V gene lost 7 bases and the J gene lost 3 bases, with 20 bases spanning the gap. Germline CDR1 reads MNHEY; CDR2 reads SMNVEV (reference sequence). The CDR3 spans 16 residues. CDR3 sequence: CASTRRGGWRTDTQYF. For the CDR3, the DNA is TGTGCCAGCACCCGGCGAGGAGGGTGGAGAACAGATACGCAGTATTTT.

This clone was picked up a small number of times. This CDR3 reads CASSLKGTTGYTF. The CDR3 DNA reads as TGTGCCAGCAGCTTGAAGGGCACCACTGGCTACACCTTC. This chain joins TRBV5-4 and TRBJ1-2, with D uncertain. Germline assignment: CDR1 SGHNT and CDR2 YYREEE (reference sequence). This CDR3 contains 13 residues. Trimming removed 1 base from V and 7 bases from J, with 11 bases in between.

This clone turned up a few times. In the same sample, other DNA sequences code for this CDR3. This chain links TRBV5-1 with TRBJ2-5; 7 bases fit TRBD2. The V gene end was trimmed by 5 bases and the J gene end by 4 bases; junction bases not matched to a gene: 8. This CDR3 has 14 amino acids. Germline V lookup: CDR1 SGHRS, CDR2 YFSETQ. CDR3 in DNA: TGCGCCAGCAGTCCGCGGGGAGGGAGAGAGACCCAGTACTTC. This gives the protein CASSPRGGRETQYF.

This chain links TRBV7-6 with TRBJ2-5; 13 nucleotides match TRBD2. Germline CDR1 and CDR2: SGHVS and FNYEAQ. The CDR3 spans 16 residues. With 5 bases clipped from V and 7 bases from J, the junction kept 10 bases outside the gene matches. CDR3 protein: CASSQRTSGGTSTQYF. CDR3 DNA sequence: TGTGCCAGCAGCCAAAGGACTAGCGGGGGTACGTCGACCCAGTACTTC.

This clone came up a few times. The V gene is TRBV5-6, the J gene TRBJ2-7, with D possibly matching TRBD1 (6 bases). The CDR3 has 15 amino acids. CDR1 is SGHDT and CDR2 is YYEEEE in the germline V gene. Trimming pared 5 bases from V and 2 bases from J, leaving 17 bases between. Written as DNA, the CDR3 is TGTGCCAGCAGACTGGACAGACGCTGGACCTACGAGCAGTACTTC. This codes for CASRLDRRWTYEQYF.

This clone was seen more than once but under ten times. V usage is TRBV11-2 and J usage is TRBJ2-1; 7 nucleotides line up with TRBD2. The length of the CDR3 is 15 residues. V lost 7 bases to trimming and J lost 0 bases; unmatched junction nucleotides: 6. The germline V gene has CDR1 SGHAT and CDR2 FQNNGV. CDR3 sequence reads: CASKIGGSSYNEQFF. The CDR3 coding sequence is TGTGCCAGCAAAATCGGGGGGAGCTCCTACAATGAGCAGTTCTTC.

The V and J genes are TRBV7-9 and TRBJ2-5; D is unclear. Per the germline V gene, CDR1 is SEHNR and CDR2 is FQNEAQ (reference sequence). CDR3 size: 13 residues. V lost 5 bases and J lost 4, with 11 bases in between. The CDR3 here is CASSPPGGETQYF. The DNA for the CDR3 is TGTGCCAGCAGCCCACCAGGTGGAGAGACCCAGTACTTC.

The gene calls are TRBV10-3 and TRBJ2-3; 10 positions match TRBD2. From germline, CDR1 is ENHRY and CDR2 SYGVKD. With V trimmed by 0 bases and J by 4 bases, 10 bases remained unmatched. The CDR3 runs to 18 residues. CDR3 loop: CAISESVIAGGRPDTQYF. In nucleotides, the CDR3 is TGTGCCATCAGTGAGTCGGTGATAGCGGGGGGCCGGCCAGATACGCAGTATTTT.

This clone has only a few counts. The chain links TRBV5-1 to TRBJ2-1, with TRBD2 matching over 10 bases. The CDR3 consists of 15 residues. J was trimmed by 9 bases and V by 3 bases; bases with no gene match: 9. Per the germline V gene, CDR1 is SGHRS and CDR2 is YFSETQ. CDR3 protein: CASSSAGGPPVEQFF. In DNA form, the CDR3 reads TGCGCCAGCAGCTCAGCGGGAGGGCCTCCCGTTGAGCAGTTCTTC.

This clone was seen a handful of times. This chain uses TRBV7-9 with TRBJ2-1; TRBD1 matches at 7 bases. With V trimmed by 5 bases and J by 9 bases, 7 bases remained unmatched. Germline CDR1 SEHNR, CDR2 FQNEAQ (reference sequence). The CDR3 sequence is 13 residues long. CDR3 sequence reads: CASSEDRAVEQFF. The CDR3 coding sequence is TGTGCCAGCAGCGAAGACAGGGCTGTTGAGCAGTTCTTC. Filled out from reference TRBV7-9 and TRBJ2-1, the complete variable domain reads DTGVSQNPRHKITKRGQNVTFRCDPISEHNRLYWYRQTLGQGPEFLTYFQNEAQLEKSRLLSDRFSAERPKGSFSTLEIQRTEQGDSAMYLCASSEDRAVEQFFGPGTRLTVL.

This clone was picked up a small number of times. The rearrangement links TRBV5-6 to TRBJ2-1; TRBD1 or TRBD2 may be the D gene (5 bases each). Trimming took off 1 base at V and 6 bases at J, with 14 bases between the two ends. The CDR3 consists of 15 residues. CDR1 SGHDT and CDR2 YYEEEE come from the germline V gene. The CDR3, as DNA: TGTGCCAGCAGCTTGATCGGGGCCACCCGCAATGAGCAGTTCTTC. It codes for CASSLIGATRNEQFF. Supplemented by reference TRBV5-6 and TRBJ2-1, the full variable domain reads DAGVTQSPTHLIKTRGQQVTLRCSPKSGHDTVSWYQQALGQGPQFIFQYYEEEERQRGNFPDRFSGHQFPNYSSELNVNALLLGDSALYLCASSLIGATRNEQFFGPGTRLTVL.

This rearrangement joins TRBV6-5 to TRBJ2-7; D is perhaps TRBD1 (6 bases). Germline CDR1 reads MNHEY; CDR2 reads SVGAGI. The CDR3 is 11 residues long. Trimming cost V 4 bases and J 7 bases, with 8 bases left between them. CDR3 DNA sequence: TGTGCCAGCAGTTGGGGGCGAGAGCAGTACTTC. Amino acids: CASSWGREQYF.

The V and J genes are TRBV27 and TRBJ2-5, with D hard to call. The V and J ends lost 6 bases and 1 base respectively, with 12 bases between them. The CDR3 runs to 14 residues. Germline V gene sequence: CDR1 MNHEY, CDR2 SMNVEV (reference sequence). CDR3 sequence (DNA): TGTGCCAGCAGAATAAACACGATCCAAGAGACCCAGTACTTC. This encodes CASRINTIQETQYF.

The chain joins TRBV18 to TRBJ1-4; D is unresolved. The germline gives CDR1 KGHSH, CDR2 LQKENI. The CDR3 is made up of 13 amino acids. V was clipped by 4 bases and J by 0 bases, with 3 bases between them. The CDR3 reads CASSRATNEKLFF. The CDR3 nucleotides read TGTGCCAGCTCACGGGCAACTAATGAAAAACTGTTTTTT.

The CDR3 region has the DNA TGTGCCAGCAGTAACAGACTAGCGGGAGGCTACAATGAGCAGTTCTTC. It encodes CASSNRLAGGYNEQFF. This rearrangement joins TRBV9 to TRBJ2-1; 13 nucleotides match TRBD2. Germline-derived CDR1 and CDR2 are SGDLS and YYNGEE. Unmatched junction bases numbered 5, after V lost 5 bases and J lost 3 bases. The CDR3 runs to 16 residues.

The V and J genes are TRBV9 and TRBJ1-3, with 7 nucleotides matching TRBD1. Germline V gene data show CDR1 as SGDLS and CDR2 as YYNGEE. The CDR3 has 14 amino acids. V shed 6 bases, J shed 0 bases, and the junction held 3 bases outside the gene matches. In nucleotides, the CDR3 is TGTGCCAGCAACAGGGGCCTCTCTGGAAACACCATATATTTT. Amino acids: CASNRGLSGNTIYF.

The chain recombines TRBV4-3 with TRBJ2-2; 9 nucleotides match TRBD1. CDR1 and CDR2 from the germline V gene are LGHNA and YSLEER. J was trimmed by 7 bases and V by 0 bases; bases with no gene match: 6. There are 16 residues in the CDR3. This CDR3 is CASSQDRGQGVGELFF. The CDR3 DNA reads TGCGCCAGCAGCCAAGATAGGGGACAGGGCGTCGGGGAGCTGTTTTTT.

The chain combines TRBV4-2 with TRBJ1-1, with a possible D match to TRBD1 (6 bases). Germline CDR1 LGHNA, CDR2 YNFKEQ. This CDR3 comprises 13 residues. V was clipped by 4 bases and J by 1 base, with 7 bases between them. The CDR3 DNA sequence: TGTGCCAGCAGCCCAGGGGCGAACACTGAAGCTTTCTTT. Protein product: CASSPGANTEAFF.

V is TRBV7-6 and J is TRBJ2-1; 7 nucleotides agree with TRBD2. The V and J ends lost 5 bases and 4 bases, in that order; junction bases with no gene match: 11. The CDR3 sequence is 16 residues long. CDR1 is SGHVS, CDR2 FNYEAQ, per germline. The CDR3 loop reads CASSPNYGRSYNEQFF. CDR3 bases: TGTGCCAGCAGCCCGAACTACGGGAGGAGTTACAATGAGCAGTTCTTC.

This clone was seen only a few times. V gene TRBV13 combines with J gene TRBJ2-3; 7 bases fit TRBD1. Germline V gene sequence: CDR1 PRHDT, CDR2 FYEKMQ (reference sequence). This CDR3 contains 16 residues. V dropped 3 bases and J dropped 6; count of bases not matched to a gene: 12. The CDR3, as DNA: TGTGCCAGCAGCTTTAGCCGGACAGGCTCAGACGATACGCAGTATTTT. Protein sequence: CASSFSRTGSDDTQYF. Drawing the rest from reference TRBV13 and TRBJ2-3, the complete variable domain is AAGVIQSPRHLIKEKRETATLKCYPIPRHDTVYWYQQGPGQDPQFLISFYEKMQSDKGSIPDRFSAQQFSDYHSELNMSSLELGDSALYFCASSFSRTGSDDTQYFGPGTRLTVL.

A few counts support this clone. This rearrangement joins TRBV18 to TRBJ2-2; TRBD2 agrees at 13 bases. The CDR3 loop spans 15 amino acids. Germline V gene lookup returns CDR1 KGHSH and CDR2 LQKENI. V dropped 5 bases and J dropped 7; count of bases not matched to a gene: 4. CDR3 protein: CASSSGLAGLGELFF. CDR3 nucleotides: TGTGCCAGCTCATCGGGACTAGCGGGGCTCGGGGAGCTGTTTTTT.

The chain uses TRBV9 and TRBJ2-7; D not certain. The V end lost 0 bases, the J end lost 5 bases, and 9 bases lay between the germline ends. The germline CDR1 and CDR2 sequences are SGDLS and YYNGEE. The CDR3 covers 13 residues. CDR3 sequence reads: CASSVAIGNEQYF. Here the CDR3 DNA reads TGTGCCAGCAGCGTAGCTATAGGGAACGAGCAGTACTTC.

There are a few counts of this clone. The CDR3 here is CASSLAGTRNEQFF. The CDR3 nucleotides are TGTGCCAGCAGCTTAGCAGGGACTCGGAATGAGCAGTTCTTC. The chain links TRBV7-2 to TRBJ2-1, with D tentatively TRBD2 (6 bases). This CDR3 contains 14 residues. Germline V gives CDR1 SGHTA, CDR2 FQGNSA. Trimming took 0 bases from V and 7 from J, leaving 10 bases between them.

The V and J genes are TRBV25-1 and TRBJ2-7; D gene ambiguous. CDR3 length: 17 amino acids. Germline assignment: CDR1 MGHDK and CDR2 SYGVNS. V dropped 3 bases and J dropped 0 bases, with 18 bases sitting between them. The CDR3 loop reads CASSDLGNAESSYEQYF. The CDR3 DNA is TGTGCCAGCAGTGATTTGGGGAATGCGGAAAGCTCCTACGAGCAGTACTTC.

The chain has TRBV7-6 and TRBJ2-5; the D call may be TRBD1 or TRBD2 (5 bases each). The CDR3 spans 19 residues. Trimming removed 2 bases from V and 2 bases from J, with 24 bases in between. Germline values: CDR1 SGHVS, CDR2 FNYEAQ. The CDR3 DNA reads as TGTGCCAGCAGCTTAAAAGGGGCCTTCTTACTAGAAGATCAAGAGACCCAGTACTTC. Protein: CASSLKGAFLLEDQETQYF. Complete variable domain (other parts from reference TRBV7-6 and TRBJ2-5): GAGVSQSPRYKVTKRGQDVALRCDPISGHVSLYWYRQALGQGPEFLTYFNYEAQQDKSGLPNDRFSAERPEGSISTLTIQRTEQRDSAMYRCASSLKGAFLLEDQETQYFGPGTRLLVL.

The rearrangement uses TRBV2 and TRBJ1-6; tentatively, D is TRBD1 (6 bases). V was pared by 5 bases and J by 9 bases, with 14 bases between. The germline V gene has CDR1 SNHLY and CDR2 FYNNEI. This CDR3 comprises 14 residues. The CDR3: CASSISSQGSPLHF. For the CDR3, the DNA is TGTGCCAGCAGTATATCCTCACAGGGTTCACCCCTCCACTTT. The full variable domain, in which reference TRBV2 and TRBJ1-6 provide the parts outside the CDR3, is EPEVTQTPSHQVTQMGQEVILRCVPISNHLYFYWYRQILGQKVEFLVSFYNNEISEKSEIFDDQFSVERPDGSNFTLKIRSTKLEDSAMYFCASSISSQGSPLHFGNGTRLTVT.

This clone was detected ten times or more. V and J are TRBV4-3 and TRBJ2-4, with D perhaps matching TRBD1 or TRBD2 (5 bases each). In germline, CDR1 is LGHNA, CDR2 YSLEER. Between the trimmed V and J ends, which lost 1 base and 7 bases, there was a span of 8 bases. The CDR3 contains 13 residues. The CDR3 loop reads CASSQGRENIQYF. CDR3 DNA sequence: TGCGCCAGCAGCCAAGGCAGGGAGAACATTCAGTACTTC.

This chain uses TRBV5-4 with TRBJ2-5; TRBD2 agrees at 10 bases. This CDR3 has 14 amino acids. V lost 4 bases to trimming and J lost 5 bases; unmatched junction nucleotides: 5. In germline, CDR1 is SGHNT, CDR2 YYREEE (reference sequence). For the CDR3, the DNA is TGTGCCAGCAGCCAGCAAGCGGGAGGGGAGACCCAGTACTTC. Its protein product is CASSQQAGGETQYF.

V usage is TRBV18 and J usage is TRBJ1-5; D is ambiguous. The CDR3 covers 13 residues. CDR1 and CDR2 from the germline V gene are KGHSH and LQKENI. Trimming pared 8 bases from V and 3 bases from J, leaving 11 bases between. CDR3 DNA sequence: TGTGCCAGCACACGGTTCAACAATCAGCCCCAGCATTTT. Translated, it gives CASTRFNNQPQHF.